Listed below are T cell receptor beta chains from one sample, sequenced in a study of T cells in localized non-small cell lung cancer. Assay: immunoSEQ multiplex PCR; the TCRdb copy retains only in-frame clones and omits some. The sample shows more than 1,500 clones, about 20% of them seen only once. The starting material was lung tumor tissue, obtained before any cancer treatment. Receptors were obtained from a woman aged 40-69 years with stage I lung adenocarcinoma. Each CDR3 is given with its conserved first and last residue. A D gene is named only where the DNA matches it firmly. The listing skips clone size in some rows; elsewhere it reads once, few, many or a size class.

j_call	clone_size	v_call	d_call	cdr3_aa	cdr3_nt
TRBJ2-3	-	TRBV19	TRBD1	CASRDRGRADTQYF	TGTGCCAGCCGGGACAGGGGTCGGGCAGATACGCAGTATTTT
TRBJ2-7	-	TRBV6-8	-	CASSLDDYYEQYF	TGTGCCAGCAGTTTGGACGATTACTACGAGCAGTACTTC
TRBJ2-2	medium-sized	TRBV9	TRBD1	CASSQPGQGVTGELFF	TGTGCCAGCAGCCAACCGGGACAGGGAGTCACCGGGGAGCTGTTTTTT
TRBJ1-3	-	TRBV30	-	CAWSRMTGNTIYF	TGTGCCTGGAGTAGAATGACTGGAAACACCATATATTTT
TRBJ2-1	few	TRBV9	TRBD2	CASSWEAGGRDEQFF	TGTGCCAGCAGCTGGGAGGCGGGGGGCCGAGATGAGCAGTTCTTC
TRBJ2-3	-	TRBV6-8	TRBD1	CASMRTGSTDTQYF	TGTGCCAGCATGAGGACAGGTAGCACAGATACGCAGTATTTT
TRBJ1-5	-	TRBV5-3	-	CARSLGTTVPSVSRPQHF	TGTGCCAGAAGCTTGGGGACAACCGTCCCGTCAGTCTCTCGGCCCCAGCATTTT
TRBJ1-4	-	TRBV19	TRBD1	CASSIGDTRGEKLFF	TGTGCCAGTAGTATCGGAGATACCAGGGGGGAAAAACTGTTTTTT
TRBJ1-1	few	TRBV28	-	CASSFVTLNTEAFF	TGTGCCAGCAGTTTTGTCACTCTGAACACTGAAGCTTTCTTT
TRBJ1-6	-	TRBV14	-	CASSPPGLSSYNSPLHF	TGTGCCAGCAGCCCCCCCGGGTTGAGCTCCTATAATTCACCCCTCCACTTT
TRBJ1-2	few	TRBV6-8	-	CASSYKGGIYGYTF	TGTGCCAGCAGTTACAAAGGGGGGATCTATGGCTACACCTTC
TRBJ2-1	large	TRBV6-7	-	CASSYPAIFNEQFF	TGTGCCAGCAGTTACCCGGCCATCTTCAATGAGCAGTTCTTC
TRBJ2-5	-	TRBV7-5	-	CASTFEGRGPQETQYF	TGTGCCAGCACCTTCGAGGGCAGGGGACCTCAAGAGACCCAGTACTTC
TRBJ2-5	few	TRBV9	-	CASSALGQSQETQYF	TGTGCCAGCAGCGCATTAGGCCAGTCCCAAGAGACCCAGTACTTC
TRBJ2-3	few	TRBV9	-	CASSTFTDTQYF	TGTGCCAGCAGCACCTTCACAGATACGCAGTATTTT
TRBJ1-2	medium-sized	TRBV11-3	TRBD1	CASSLVTGGPGYTF	TGTGCCAGCAGCTTAGTGACAGGGGGCCCGGGCTACACCTTC
TRBJ2-7	-	TRBV19	-	CASSSVEGLDYEQYF	TGTGCCAGTAGTAGTGTGGAGGGCCTCGACTACGAGCAGTACTTC
TRBJ2-5	few	TRBV11-3	-	CASSLDGFDRETQYF	TGTGCCAGCAGCTTAGACGGTTTTGACAGGGAGACCCAGTACTTC
TRBJ1-5	few	TRBV11-3	-	CASSKGSERGNQPQHF	TGTGCCAGCAGTAAAGGGAGTGAGAGGGGCAATCAGCCCCAGCATTTT
TRBJ2-5	-	TRBV7-2	-	CASSPGPQETQYF	TGTGCCAGCAGTCCCGGGCCCCAAGAGACCCAGTACTTC
TRBJ1-5	-	TRBV12-2	-	CAVGKGNSNQPQHF	-
TRBJ1-2	-	TRBV6-8	-	CASSYPQGDGYTF	TGTGCCAGCAGTTACCCACAGGGAGATGGCTACACCTTC
TRBJ1-1	-	TRBV11-3	-	CASSLGAGRGTEAFF	TGTGCCAGCAGCTTAGGGGCAGGCCGCGGGACTGAAGCTTTCTTT
TRBJ1-4	few	TRBV28	-	CASSLLGQSNEKLFF	TGTGCCAGCAGTTTATTAGGGCAGTCTAATGAAAAACTGTTTTTT
TRBJ1-2	once	TRBV5-1	TRBD1	CASSLFRDSSNYGYTF	TGCGCCAGCAGCTTGTTTCGGGACAGTAGTAACTATGGCTACACCTTC
TRBJ2-5	-	TRBV18	-	CASSPGPETQYF	TGTGCCAGCTCACCAGGTCCAGAGACCCAGTACTTC
TRBJ1-5	once	TRBV19	TRBD1	CASSDRGPGQPQHF	TGTGCCAGTAGTGACAGGGGCCCGGGGCAGCCCCAGCATTTT
TRBJ2-7	few	TRBV11-3	-	CASSPAVVGNEQYF	TGTGCCAGCAGCCCAGCGGTCGTCGGTAACGAGCAGTACTTC
TRBJ2-5	few	TRBV27	TRBD2	CASSLRGGYLKETQYF	TGTGCCAGCAGTTTGCGGGGGGGCTACTTAAAAGAGACCCAGTACTTC
TRBJ1-2	-	TRBV19	-	CASSEQGRDGYTF	TGTGCCAGTAGTGAACAGGGACGGGATGGCTACACCTTC
TRBJ1-1	-	TRBV28	-	CASSRPPHGLNTEAFF	TGTGCCAGCAGTCGACCTCCTCACGGGTTGAACACTGAAGCTTTCTTT
TRBJ2-1	-	TRBV5-1	-	CASSLQVQVDNEQFF	TGCGCCAGCAGCTTACAGGTTCAGGTAGACAATGAGCAGTTCTTC
TRBJ2-3	-	TRBV6-8	-	CASSSGTQNTDTQYF	TGTGCCAGCAGCTCCGGGACTCAGAACACAGATACGCAGTATTTT
TRBJ2-5	few	TRBV11-3	-	CASSPESGAETQYF	TGTGCCAGCAGCCCCGAGTCAGGGGCAGAGACCCAGTACTTC
TRBJ1-1	-	TRBV10-2	-	CASSRTVMNTEAFF	TGCGCCAGCAGTAGGACTGTTATGAACACTGAAGCTTTCTTT